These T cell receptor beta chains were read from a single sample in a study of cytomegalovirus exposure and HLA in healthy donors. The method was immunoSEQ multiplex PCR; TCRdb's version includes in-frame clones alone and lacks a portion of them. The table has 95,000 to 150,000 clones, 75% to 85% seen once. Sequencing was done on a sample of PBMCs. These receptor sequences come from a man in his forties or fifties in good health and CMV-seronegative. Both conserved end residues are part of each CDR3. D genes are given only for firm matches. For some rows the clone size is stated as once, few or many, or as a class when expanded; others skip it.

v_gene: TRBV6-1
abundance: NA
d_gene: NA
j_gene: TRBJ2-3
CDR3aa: CASRDQGRGTQYF
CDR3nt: TGTGCCAGCAGAGACCAGGGGAGGGGTACGCAGTATTTT

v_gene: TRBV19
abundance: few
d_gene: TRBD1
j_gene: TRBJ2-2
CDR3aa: CASSTGQGRETGELFF
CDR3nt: TGTGCCAGTAGTACGGGACAGGGGCGAGAGACCGGGGAGCTGTTTTTT

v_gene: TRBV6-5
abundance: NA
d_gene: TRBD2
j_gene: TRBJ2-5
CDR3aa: CASTEGSGGRETQYF
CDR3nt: TGTGCCAGCACCGAGGGGAGCGGGGGGAGGGAGACCCAGTACTTC

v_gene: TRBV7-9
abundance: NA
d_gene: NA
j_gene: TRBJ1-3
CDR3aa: CASSPPGTGNTIYF
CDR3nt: TGTGCCAGCAGCCCGCCAGGGACTGGAAACACCATATATTTT

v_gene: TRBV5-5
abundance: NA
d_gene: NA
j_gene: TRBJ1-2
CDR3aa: CASSLAPNYGYTF
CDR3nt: TGTGCCAGCAGCTTGGCTCCTAACTATGGCTACACCTTC

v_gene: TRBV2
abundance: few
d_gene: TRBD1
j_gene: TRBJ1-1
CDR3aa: CASSDLGQMNTEAFF
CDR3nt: TGTGCCAGCAGCGATCTGGGACAGATGAACACTGAAGCTTTCTTT

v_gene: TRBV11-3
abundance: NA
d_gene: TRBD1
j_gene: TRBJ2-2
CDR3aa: CASSTRTGGFTGELFF
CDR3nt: TGTGCCAGCAGCACGCGGACAGGGGGGTTCACCGGGGAGCTGTTTTTT

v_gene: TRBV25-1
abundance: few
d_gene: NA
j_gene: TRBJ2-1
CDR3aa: CASSDNYNEQFF
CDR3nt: TGTGCCAGCAGTGATAACTACAATGAGCAGTTCTTC

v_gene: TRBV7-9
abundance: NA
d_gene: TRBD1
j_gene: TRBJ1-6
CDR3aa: CSSSSWTGGDSPLHF
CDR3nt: TGTTCCAGCAGCTCCTGGACAGGGGGAGATTCACCCCTCCACTTT

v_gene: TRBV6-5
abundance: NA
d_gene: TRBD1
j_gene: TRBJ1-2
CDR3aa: CASSTSGGDYGYTF
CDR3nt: TGTGCCAGCAGTACGTCAGGGGGCGACTATGGCTACACCTTC

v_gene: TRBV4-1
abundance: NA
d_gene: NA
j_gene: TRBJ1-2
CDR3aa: CASSQGAGYGYTF
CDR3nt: TGCGCCAGCAGCCAAGGGGCAGGCTATGGCTACACCTTC

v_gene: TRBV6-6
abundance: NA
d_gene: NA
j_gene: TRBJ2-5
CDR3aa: CASTPARAQETQYF
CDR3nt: TGTGCCAGCACCCCCGCCAGGGCCCAAGAGACCCAGTACTTC

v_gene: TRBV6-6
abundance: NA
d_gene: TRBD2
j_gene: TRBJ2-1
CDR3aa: CASSYPTSGVDNEQFF
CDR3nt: TGTGCCAGCAGTTACCCTACTAGCGGGGTAGACAATGAGCAGTTCTTC

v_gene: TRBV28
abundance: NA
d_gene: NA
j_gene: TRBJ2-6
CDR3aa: CASSLSVTGANVLTF
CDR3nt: TGTGCCAGCAGTTTATCCGTTACTGGGGCCAACGTCCTGACTTTC

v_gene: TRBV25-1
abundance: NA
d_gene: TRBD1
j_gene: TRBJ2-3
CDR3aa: CASRKQGANQKGGQYF
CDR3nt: TGTGCCAGCAGAAAACAGGGGGCGAACCAAAAGGGCGGGCAGTATTTT

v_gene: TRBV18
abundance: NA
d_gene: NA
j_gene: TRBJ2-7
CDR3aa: CASSPSARDSYEQYF
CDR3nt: TGTGCCAGCTCACCATCGGCCCGGGACTCCTACGAGCAGTACTTC

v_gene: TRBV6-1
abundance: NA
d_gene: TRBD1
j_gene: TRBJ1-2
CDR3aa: CASSGTGTNYGYTF
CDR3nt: TGTGCCAGCAGTGGGACAGGCACAAACTATGGCTACACCTTC

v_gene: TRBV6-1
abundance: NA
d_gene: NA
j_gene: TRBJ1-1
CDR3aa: CASSPQGNTEAFF
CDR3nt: TGTGCCAGCAGCCCACAGGGCAACACTGAAGCTTTCTTT

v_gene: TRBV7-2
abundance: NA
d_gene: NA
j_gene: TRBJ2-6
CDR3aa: CASSSRGSGANVLTF
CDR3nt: TGTGCCAGCAGCTCCAGGGGCTCTGGGGCCAACGTCCTGACTTTC

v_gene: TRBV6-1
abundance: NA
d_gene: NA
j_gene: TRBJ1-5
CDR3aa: CASSEAIGTYSNQPQHF
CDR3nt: TGTGCCAGCAGTGAAGCGATCGGGACATATAGCAATCAGCCCCAGCATTTT

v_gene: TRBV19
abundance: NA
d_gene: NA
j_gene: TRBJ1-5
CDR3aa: CASSILGQPQHF
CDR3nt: TGTGCCAGTAGTATCCTCGGTCAGCCCCAGCATTTT

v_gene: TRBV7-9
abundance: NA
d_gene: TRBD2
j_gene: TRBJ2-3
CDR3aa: CSSSSPSGGALADTQYF
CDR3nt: TGTTCCAGCAGCTCACCGAGCGGGGGGGCTCTCGCAGATACGCAGTATTTT

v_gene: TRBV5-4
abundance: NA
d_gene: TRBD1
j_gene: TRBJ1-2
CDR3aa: CASSHTGGNYGYTF
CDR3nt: TGTGCCAGCAGCCATACAGGGGGTAACTATGGCTACACCTTC

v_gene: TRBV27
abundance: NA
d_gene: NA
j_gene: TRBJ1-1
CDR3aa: CASSLRVPSGVIGTEAFF
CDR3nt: TGTGCCAGCAGTCTACGGGTCCCCTCAGGGGTGATTGGCACTGAAGCTTTCTTT

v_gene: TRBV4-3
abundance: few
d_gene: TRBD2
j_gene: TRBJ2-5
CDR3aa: CASSQELAGGIETQYF
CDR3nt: TGCGCCAGCAGCCAGGAACTAGCGGGGGGTATAGAGACCCAGTACTTC

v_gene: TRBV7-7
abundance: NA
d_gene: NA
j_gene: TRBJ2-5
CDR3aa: CASSLALQETQYF
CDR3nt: TGTGCCAGCAGCTTAGCCCTCCAAGAGACCCAGTACTTC

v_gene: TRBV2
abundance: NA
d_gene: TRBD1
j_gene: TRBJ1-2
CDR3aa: CASSEALRDRRYGYTF
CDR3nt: TGTGCCAGCAGTGAAGCGCTTCGGGACAGGCGCTATGGCTACACCTTC

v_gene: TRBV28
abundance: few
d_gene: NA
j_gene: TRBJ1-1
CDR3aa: CASSPLQAGATEAFF
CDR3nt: TGTGCCAGCAGTCCTCTCCAGGCAGGGGCCACTGAAGCTTTCTTT

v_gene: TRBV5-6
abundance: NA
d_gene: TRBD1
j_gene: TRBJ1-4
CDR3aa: CASSARDRGPTNEKLFF
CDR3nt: TGTGCCAGCAGCGCCCGGGACAGGGGGCCAACTAATGAAAAACTGTTTTTT

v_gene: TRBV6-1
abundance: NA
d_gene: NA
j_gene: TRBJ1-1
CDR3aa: CASGRQESANEAFF
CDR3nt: TGTGCCAGCGGCAGACAGGAGTCAGCTAATGAAGCTTTCTTT

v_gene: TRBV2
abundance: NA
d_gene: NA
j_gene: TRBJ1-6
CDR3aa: CASRPRVSNSPLHF
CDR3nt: TGTGCCAGCAGGCCCAGGGTTTCGAATTCACCCCTCCACTTT

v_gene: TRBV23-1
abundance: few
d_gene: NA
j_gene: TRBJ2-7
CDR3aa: CASKERSRSSYEQYF
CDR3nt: TGCGCCAGCAAGGAGCGGAGTCGGAGCTCCTACGAGCAGTACTTC

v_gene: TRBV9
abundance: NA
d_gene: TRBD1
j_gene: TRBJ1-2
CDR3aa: CASSPRDSPYTF
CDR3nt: TGTGCCAGCAGCCCCAGGGACAGCCCATACACCTTC

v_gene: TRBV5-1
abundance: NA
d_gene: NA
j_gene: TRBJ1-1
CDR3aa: CASSLEAEAFF
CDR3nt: TGCGCCAGCAGCTTGGAAGCCGAAGCTTTCTTT

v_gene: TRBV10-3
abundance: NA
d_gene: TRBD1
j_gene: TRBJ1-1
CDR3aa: CAISAGQGIGTEAFF
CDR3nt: TGTGCCATCAGCGCGGGACAGGGGATAGGAACTGAAGCTTTCTTT

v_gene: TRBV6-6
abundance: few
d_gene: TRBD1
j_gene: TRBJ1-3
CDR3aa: CASRLQGQSSGNTIYF
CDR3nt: TGTGCCAGCAGGTTACAGGGGCAGAGCTCTGGAAACACCATATATTTT

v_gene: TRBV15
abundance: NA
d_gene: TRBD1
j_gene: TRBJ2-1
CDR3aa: CATSNGQGVDEQFF
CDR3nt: TGTGCCACCAGCAACGGACAGGGGGTCGATGAGCAGTTCTTC

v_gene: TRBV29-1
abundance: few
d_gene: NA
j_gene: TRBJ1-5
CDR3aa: CSVDQSDGRRKPQHF
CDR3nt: TGCAGCGTTGACCAATCGGACGGGAGGCGAAAGCCCCAGCATTTT

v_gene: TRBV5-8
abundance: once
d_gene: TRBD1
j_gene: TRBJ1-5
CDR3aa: CASSRDVTGGQDQPQHF
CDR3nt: TGTGCCAGCAGCCGAGATGTGACAGGGGGCCAAGATCAGCCCCAGCATTTT

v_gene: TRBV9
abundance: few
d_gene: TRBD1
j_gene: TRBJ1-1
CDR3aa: CASSSTGGSMNTEAFF
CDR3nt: TGTGCCAGCAGCTCTACAGGGGGGTCCATGAACACTGAAGCTTTCTTT

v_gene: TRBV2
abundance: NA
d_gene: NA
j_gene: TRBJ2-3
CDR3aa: CASSDLVGLRVDTQYF
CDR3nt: TGTGCCAGCAGTGACCTAGTGGGGCTTAGGGTAGATACGCAGTATTTT

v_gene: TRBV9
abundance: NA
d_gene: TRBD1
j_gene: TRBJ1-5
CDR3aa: CASSVGDRGANQPQHF
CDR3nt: TGTGCCAGCAGCGTAGGGGACAGGGGGGCGAATCAGCCCCAGCATTTT

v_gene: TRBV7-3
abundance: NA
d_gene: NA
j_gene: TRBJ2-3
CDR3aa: CASSLNGRGLTDTQYF
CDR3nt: TGTGCCAGCAGCTTAAATGGGCGGGGACTCACAGATACGCAGTATTTT

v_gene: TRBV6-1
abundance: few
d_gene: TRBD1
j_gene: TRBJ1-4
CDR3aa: CASSDRGLTNEKLFF
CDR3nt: TGTGCCAGCAGCGACAGGGGGTTAACTAATGAAAAACTGTTTTTT

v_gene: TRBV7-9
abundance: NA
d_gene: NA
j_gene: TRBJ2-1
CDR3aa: CASSEGGQFF
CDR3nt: TGTGCCAGCAGCGAAGGGGGGCAGTTCTTC

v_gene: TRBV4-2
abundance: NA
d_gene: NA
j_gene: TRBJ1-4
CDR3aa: CASSQEGPREKLFF
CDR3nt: TGTGCCAGCAGCCAAGAGGGGCCGAGAGAAAAACTGTTTTTT

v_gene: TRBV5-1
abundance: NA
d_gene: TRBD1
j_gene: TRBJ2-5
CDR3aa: CASSVTGLSQETQYF
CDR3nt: TGCGCCAGCAGCGTGACAGGGCTGAGCCAAGAGACCCAGTACTTC

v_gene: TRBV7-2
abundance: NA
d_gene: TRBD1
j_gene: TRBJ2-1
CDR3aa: CASGTGVAYNEQFF
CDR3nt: TGTGCCAGCGGGACAGGGGTGGCCTACAATGAGCAGTTCTTC

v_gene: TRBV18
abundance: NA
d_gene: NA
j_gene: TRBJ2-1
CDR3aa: CASSPSDTRGQFF
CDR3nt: TGTGCCAGCTCACCAAGCGATACAAGGGGGCAGTTCTTC

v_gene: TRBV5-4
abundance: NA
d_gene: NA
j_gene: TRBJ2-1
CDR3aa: CASSYGHGGRESYNEQFF
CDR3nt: TGTGCCAGCAGCTATGGCCACGGGGGAAGGGAGTCCTACAATGAGCAGTTCTTC

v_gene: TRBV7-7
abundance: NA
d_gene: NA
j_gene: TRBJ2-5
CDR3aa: CASSPDRLGETQYF
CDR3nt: TGTGCCAGCAGCCCTGACAGGCTTGGAGAGACCCAGTACTTC

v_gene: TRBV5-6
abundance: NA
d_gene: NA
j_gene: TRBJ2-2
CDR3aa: CASSLVGANGELFF
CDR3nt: TGTGCCAGCAGCTTGGTTGGGGCGAACGGGGAGCTGTTTTTT